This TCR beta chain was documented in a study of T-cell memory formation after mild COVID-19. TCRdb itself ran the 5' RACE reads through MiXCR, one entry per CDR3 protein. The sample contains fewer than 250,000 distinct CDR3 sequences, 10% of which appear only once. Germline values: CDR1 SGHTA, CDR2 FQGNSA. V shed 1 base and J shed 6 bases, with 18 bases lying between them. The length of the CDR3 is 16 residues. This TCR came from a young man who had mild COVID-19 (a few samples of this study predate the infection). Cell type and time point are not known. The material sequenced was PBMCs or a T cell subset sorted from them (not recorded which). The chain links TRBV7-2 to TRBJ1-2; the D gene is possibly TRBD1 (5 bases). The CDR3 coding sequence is TGTGCCAGCAGCTTAGGGGGGAGCGGATCGACTAATGGCTACACCTTC. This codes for CASSLGGSGSTNGYTF. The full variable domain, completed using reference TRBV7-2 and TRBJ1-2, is GAGVSQSPSNKVTEKGKDVELRCDPISGHTALYWYRQSLGQGLEFLIYFQGNSAPDKSGLPSDRFSAERTGGSVSTLTIQRTQQEDSAVYLCASSLGGSGSTNGYTFGSGTRLTVV.